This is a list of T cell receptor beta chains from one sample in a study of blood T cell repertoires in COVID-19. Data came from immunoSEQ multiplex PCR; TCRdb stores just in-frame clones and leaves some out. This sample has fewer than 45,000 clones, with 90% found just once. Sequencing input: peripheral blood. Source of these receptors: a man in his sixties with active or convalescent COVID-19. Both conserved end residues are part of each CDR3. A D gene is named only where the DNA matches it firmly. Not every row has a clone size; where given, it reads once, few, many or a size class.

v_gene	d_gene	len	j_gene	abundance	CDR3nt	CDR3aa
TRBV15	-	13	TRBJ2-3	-	TGTGCCACCTCCCCCGGGGGCACAGATACGCAGTATTTT	CATSPGGTDTQYF
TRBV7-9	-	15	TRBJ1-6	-	TGTGCCAGCAGCTTAGGGACGGTCGGGAGTTCACCCCTCCACTTT	CASSLGTVGSSPLHF
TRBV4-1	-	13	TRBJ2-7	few	TGCGCCAGCAGCCAAGTACGGAGCTACGAGCAGTACTTC	CASSQVRSYEQYF
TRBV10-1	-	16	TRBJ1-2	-	TGCGCCAGCAGTGAGAGGGCCAATGGCGGGATTGATGGCTACACCTTC	CASSERANGGIDGYTF
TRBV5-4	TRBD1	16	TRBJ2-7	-	TGTGCCAGCCACAACCTACTACAGGGGCTCTTCTACGAGCAGTACTTC	CASHNLLQGLFYEQYF
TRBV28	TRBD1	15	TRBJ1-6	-	TGTGCCAGCAGGCCCCGGGACAGGGGGCCCTCACCCCTCCACTTT	CASRPRDRGPSPLHF
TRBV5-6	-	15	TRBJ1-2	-	TGTGCCAGCAGCCTCTGGGACGGGGGGAACTATGGCTACACCTTC	CASSLWDGGNYGYTF
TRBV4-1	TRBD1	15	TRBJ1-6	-	TGCGCCAGCAGCCAGGGACAGGGGGGTAATTCACCCCTCCACTTT	CASSQGQGGNSPLHF
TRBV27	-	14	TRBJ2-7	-	TGTGCCAGCAGTTTGAAACGAGGGCCCTACGAGCAGTACTTC	CASSLKRGPYEQYF
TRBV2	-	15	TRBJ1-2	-	TGTGCCAGCAGGTCAGCCCGGACAGTAACCTATGGCTACACCTTC	CASRSARTVTYGYTF
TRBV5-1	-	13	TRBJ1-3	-	TGCGCCAGCAGCTTGGGCAGGTTAAGCACCATATATTTT	CASSLGRLSTIYF
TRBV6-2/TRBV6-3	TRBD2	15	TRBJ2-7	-	TGTGCCAGCAGTACCCGACTAGCGGGGACCTACGAGCAGTACTTC	CASSTRLAGTYEQYF
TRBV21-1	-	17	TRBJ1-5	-	TGTGCCAGCAGCACTAGAAGGACAGGGGAAAATAATCAGCCCCAGCATTTT	CASSTRRTGENNQPQHF
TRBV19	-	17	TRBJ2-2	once	TGTGCCAGTAGTATGAGAGCTGGGGGGGCCGACACCGGGGAGCTGTTTTTT	CASSMRAGGADTGELFF
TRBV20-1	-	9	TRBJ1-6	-	TGTGCTGTAGATTCACCCCTCCACTTT	CAVDSPLHF
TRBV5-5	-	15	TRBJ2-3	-	TGTGCCAGCAGCTTGGCGGCAGGGTGGGCAGATACGCAGTATTTT	CASSLAAGWADTQYF
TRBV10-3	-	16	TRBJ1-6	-	TGTGCCATCAGTGCGGTGCGGGGAGGGGACAATTCACCCCTCCACTTT	CAISAVRGGDNSPLHF
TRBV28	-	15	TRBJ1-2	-	TGTGCCAGCAGTCCACCGAACAGGGTCTCCTATGGCTACACCTTC	CASSPPNRVSYGYTF
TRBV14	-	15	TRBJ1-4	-	TGTGCCAGCAGCCCGGCGGGGCGTCAGCGGGAAAAACTGTTTTTT	CASSPAGRQREKLFF
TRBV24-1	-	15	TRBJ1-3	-	TGTGCCACCAGTGCAGGTCAGGGCTCTGGAAACACCATATATTTT	CATSAGQGSGNTIYF
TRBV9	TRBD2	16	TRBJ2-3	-	TGTGCCAGCAGCGTAGGGGGAGCGGGGCTCACAGATACGCAGTATTTT	CASSVGGAGLTDTQYF
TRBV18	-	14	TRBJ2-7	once	TGTGCCAGCTCACCACGGACAGTAGCCTACGAGCAGTACTTC	CASSPRTVAYEQYF
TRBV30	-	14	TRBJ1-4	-	TGTGCCTGGAGTGGAACAGGGAGTAGGGAAAAACTGTTTTTT	CAWSGTGSREKLFF
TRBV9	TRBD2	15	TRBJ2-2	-	TGTGCCAGCAGCCGGACTAGCGGGATCCCCGGGGAGCTGTTTTTT	CASSRTSGIPGELFF
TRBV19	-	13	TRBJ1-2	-	TGTGCCAGTAGCCCAGGGACTTTGTATGGCTACACCTTC	CASSPGTLYGYTF
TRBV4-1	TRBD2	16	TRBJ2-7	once	TGCGCCAGCAGCCAATCGCCGGGACTAGCGGCTTACGAGCAGTACTTC	CASSQSPGLAAYEQYF
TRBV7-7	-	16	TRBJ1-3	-	TGTGCTAGCAGCTTCCCCCAGGGGCTTACTGGAAACACCATATATTTT	CASSFPQGLTGNTIYF
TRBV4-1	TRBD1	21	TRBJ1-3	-	TGCGCCAGCAGCCAAGAATCTTATAGGGACAGAAACTTAATCTCTGGAAACACCATATATTTT	CASSQESYRDRNLISGNTIYF
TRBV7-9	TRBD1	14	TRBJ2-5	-	TGTGCCAGCAGCCGCTCACAGGGGCAAGAGACCCAGTACTTC	CASSRSQGQETQYF
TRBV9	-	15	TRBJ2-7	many	TGTGCCAGCAGTCGGAGGGGGGGATCCTCCTACGAGCAGTACTTC	CASSRRGGSSYEQYF
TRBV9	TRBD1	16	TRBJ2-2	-	TGTGCCAGCAGCGTAGCAGGGACAGGGTTGCCCGGGGAGCTGTTTTTT	CASSVAGTGLPGELFF
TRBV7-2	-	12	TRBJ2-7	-	TGTGCCAGCAGCTTATATTTGTCCGAGCAGTACTTC	CASSLYLSEQYF
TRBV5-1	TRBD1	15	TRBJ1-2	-	TGCGCCAGCAGACCTCCCGGGACAGCCAACTATGGCTACACCTTC	CASRPPGTANYGYTF
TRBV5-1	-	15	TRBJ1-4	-	TGCGCCAGCAGCCCAGGGACTGCTAATAATGAAAAACTGTTTTTT	CASSPGTANNEKLFF
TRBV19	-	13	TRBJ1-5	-	TGTGCCAGTAGTCCACAGGGACCTCAGCCCCAGCATTTT	CASSPQGPQPQHF
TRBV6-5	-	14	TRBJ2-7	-	TGTGCCAGCAGTTACTCGCGGTGGTTGTTCGAGCAGTACTTC	CASSYSRWLFEQYF
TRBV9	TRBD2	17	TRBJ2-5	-	TGTGCCAGCAGCGTAGGGACTAGCGGGGGGGCCGAAGAGACCCAGTACTTC	CASSVGTSGGAEETQYF
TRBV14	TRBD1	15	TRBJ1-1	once	TGTGCCAGCAGCCCGTCCGACAGGGGGGTATCTGAAGCTTTCTTT	CASSPSDRGVSEAFF
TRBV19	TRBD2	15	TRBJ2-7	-	TGTGCCAGTAGGGGAGAACTAGCGGGAAGGTACGAGCAGTACTTC	CASRGELAGRYEQYF
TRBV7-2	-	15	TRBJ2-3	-	TGTGCCAGCAGCTATCCCGGGACTAGCACAGATACGCAGTATTTT	CASSYPGTSTDTQYF
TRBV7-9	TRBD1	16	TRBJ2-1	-	TGTGCCAGCAGCTTAGCGGGGACAGGAACCCGGGGTGAGCAGTTCTTC	CASSLAGTGTRGEQFF
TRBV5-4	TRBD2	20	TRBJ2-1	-	TGTGCCAGCAGCCCAGTACCGGGACTAGCGGGGCCACCCGAGTACAATGAGCAGTTCTTC	CASSPVPGLAGPPEYNEQFF
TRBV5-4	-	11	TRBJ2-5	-	TGTGCCAGCAGTTTGTATGAGACCCAGTACTTC	CASSLYETQYF
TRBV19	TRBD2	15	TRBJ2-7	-	TGTGCCAGTAGCCTACGACTAGCGGGGGCCTACGAGCAGTACTTC	CASSLRLAGAYEQYF
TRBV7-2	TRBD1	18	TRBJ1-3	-	TGTGCCAGCAGCTTAGAACCCCCCGGACAGGGGGTCGGAAACACCATATATTTT	CASSLEPPGQGVGNTIYF
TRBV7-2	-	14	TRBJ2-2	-	TGTGCCAGCAGTAAGCCCCTAAACACCGGGGAGCTGTTTTTT	CASSKPLNTGELFF
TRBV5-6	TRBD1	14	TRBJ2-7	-	TGTGCCAGCCGACGATCCGGGACAGCCTACGAGCAGTACTTC	CASRRSGTAYEQYF
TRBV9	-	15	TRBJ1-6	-	TGTGCCAGCAGCCCTTATGAAGGAGTAAATTCACCCCTCCACTTT	CASSPYEGVNSPLHF
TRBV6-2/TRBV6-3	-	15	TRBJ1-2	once	TGTGCCAGCAGCCGGTCGGGGGATTCGGGACTTGGCTACACCTTC	CASSRSGDSGLGYTF
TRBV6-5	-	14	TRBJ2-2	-	TGTGCCAGTCTTAGGTATCGGGACACCGGGGAGCTGTTTTTT	CASLRYRDTGELFF
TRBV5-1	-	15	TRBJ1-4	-	TGCGCCAGCAGCGACACACAGGGAGCAGGAGAAAAACTGTTTTTT	CASSDTQGAGEKLFF
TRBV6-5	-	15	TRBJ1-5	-	TGTGCCAGCAGTCCCACGGGAGGGACTGATCAGCCCCAGCATTTT	CASSPTGGTDQPQHF
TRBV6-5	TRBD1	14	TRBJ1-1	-	TGTGCCAGCAGTTCCCAGGGGGTGACCGGGGGAGCTTTCTTT	CASSSQGVTGGAFF
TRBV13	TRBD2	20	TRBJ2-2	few	TGTGCCAGCAGCTTAGCGGGACTAGCGGGAGATGTCGGTGACACCGGGGAGCTGTTTTTT	CASSLAGLAGDVGDTGELFF
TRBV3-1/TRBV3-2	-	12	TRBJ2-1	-	TGTGCCAGCAGCCGACCACAGGGTGAGCAGTTCTTC	CASSRPQGEQFF